The T cell receptor beta chain under discussion was sequenced for a study of siplizumab effects on memory and regulatory T cells. About the research overall: Mixed lymphocyte reactions were performed as paired cultures containing siplizumab at around 0.91 ug/mL or no drug. Study-wide results and caveats: Naive T cells were seen as more diverse than memory cells and as major alloresponse contributors. Suppressive activity of Tregs proliferating in siplizumab cultures remained unconfirmed.

The assay was immunoSEQ multiplex PCR, and TCRdb's table has in-frame clones only and misses some. The sample holds 9,000 to 13,000 clones, roughly two fifths seen once. Germline V gene data show CDR1 as SEHNR and CDR2 as FQNEAQ (reference sequence). V dropped 4 bases and J dropped 4; count of bases not matched to a gene: 9. The CDR3 has 16 amino acids. A remark on this clone: Its target is unknown.

Coculturing at 37°C lasted six to seven days for the mixed lymphocyte reaction cells. Sequenced material: CFSE-low (dividing) CD8+ T cells sorted from an allogeneic mixed lymphocyte reaction. The TCR comes from a human donor in good health; the cells came from an allogeneic mixed lymphocyte reaction. The rearrangement joins TRBV7-9 to TRBJ2-3, with 9 bases matching TRBD1. CDR3 loop: CASSSTGTGSPDTQYF. CDR3 bases: TGTGCCAGCAGCTCAACCGGGACAGGGTCCCCAGATACGCAGTATTTT.